These T cell receptor beta chains were read from a single sample in a study of blood T cell repertoires in COVID-19. Sequenced by immunoSEQ multiplex PCR; TCRdb stores in-frame clones only, minus some. Here the sample spans approximately 150,000 clones, 65% to 80% being singletons. The sequencing input was peripheral blood. The receptors come from a man aged 60 to 75 with acute or convalescent COVID-19. CDR3s leave out the opening cysteine and the closing phenylalanine or tryptophan. The order of the fields is V gene, J gene, CDR3 protein.

TRBV5-4,TRBJ2-7,ASSLSSEQY
TRBV4-2,TRBJ2-7,ASSHPDRVDEQY
TRBV12-3/TRBV12-4,TRBJ2-1,ASRRQGNEQF
TRBV7-9,TRBJ1-2,ASSLVFGTANYGYT
TRBV27,TRBJ2-7,ASGGTGRPYEQY
TRBV3-1/TRBV3-2,TRBJ2-1,ASSQSREALNEQF
TRBV30,TRBJ2-2,ALSVRGTGELF
TRBV5-1,TRBJ1-2,ASSSGLQNYGYT
TRBV4-1,TRBJ2-7,ASSQDDQASGYYEQY
TRBV7-3,TRBJ2-3,ASSSMASTDTQY
TRBV10-3,TRBJ2-7,AISGTGYEQY
TRBV5-5,TRBJ1-5,ASSFLDREQPQH
TRBV18,TRBJ2-5,ASSAAPGRQETQY
TRBV2,TRBJ1-6,ASSEGQGASSSPLH
TRBV28,TRBJ1-5,ASSIDRDDQPQH
TRBV19,TRBJ2-1,ASREDTPHSYNEQF
TRBV3-1/TRBV3-2,TRBJ2-3,ASSHRTSGRTDTQY
TRBV15,TRBJ2-1,ATSRGDWALNEQF
TRBV25-1,TRBJ2-6,ASSDQQVAGANVLT
TRBV10-3,TRBJ2-3,ATLDAGGTDTQY
TRBV19,TRBJ2-7,ASSTLLAGGSYEQY
TRBV6-2/TRBV6-3,TRBJ2-7,ASSYSTLGTSGSYEQY
TRBV11-2,TRBJ2-1,ASSPGLAGLGQF
TRBV6-5,TRBJ1-1,ASRGATEAF
TRBV12-5,TRBJ2-7,ASALIGYEQY
TRBV6-1,TRBJ2-3,ASSELGGDTQY
TRBV5-1,TRBJ2-3,ASSLAAGGDTDTQY
TRBV7-9,TRBJ2-1,ASSLDREYNEQF
TRBV28,TRBJ2-2,ASSLIRFGELF
TRBV3-1/TRBV3-2,TRBJ1-3,ASSLKRDRADTIY
TRBV28,TRBJ2-7,ASSSSQGAGEQY
TRBV19,TRBJ2-7,ASSIQDSSYEQY
TRBV4-1,TRBJ1-2,ASSQGGVMTGGNGYT
TRBV27,TRBJ2-1,ASSQTGPLYNEQF
TRBV19,TRBJ2-5,ASSSRLAGVGETQY
TRBV6-1,TRBJ2-7,ASSEVDGGFYEQY
TRBV5-1,TRBJ1-2,ASSESPNYGYT
TRBV5-1,TRBJ2-7,ASSLTAGAEQY
TRBV6-6,TRBJ1-5,ASRLQGNQPQH
TRBV6-5,TRBJ1-1,ASSFGRGATEAF
TRBV4-2,TRBJ2-6,ASSQAAQGSGANVLT
TRBV7-9,TRBJ2-3,ASSTGTGVADTQY
TRBV29-1,TRBJ2-5,SVESTGDSQY
TRBV16,TRBJ2-1,ASSPLSGLAATYNEQF
TRBV30,TRBJ1-5,ASDRGIGQPQH